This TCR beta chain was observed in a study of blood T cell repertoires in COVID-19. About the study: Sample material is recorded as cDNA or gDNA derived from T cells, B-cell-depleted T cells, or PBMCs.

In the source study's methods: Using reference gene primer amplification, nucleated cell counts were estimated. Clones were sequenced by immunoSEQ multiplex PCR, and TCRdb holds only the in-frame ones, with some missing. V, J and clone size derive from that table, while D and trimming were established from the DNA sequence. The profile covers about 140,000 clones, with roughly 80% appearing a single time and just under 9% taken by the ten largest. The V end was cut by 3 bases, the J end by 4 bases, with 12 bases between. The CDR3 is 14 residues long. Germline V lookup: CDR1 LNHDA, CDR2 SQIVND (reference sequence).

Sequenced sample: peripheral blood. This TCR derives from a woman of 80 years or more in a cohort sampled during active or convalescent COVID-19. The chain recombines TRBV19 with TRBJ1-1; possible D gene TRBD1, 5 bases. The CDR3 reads CASSMGRGSTEAFF. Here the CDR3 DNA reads TGTGCCAGTAGTATGGGGCGGGGATCCACTGAAGCTTTCTTT. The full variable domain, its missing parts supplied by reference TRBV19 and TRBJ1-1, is DGGITQSPKYLFRKEGQNVTLSCEQNLNHDAMYWYRQDPGQGLRLIYYSQIVNDFQKGDIAEGYSVSREKKESFPLTVTSAQKNPTAFYLCASSMGRGSTEAFFGQGTRLTVV.